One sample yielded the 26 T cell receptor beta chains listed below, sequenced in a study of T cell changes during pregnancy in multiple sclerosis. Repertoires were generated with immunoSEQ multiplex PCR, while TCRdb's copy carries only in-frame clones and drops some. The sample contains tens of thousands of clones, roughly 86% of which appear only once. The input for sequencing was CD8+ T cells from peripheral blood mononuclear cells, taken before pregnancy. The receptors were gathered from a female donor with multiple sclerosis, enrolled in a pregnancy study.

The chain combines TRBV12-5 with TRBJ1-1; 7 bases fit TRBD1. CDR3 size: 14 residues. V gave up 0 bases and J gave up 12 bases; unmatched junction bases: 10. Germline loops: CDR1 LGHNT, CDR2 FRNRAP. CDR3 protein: CASGLVPTGDLTFF. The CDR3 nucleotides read TGTGCTAGTGGTTTGGTACCAACAGGGGACCTTACTTTCTTT.

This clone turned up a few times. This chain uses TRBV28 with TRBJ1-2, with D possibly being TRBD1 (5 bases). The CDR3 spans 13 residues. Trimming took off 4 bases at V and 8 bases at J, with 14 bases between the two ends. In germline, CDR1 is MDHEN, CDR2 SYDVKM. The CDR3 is CASSSLGREGYTF. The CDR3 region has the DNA TGTGCCAGCAGTTCCCTGGGGCGGGAGGGCTACACCTTC.

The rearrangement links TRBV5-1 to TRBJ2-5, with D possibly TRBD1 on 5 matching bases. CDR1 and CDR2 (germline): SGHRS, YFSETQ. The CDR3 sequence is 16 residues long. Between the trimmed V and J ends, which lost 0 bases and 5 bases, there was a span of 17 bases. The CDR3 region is CASSLASAGIAETQYF. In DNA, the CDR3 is TGCGCCAGCAGCTTGGCTTCCGCAGGGATTGCGGAGACCCAGTACTTC.

The CDR3 spells CASSLQDREDYEQYF. The CDR3 DNA reads as TGTGCCAGCAGCTTACAAGACAGGGAGGACTACGAGCAGTACTTC. The J gene is TRBJ2-7, the V gene TRBV7-9; tentative D call: TRBD1 (7 bases). CDR1 and CDR2 (germline): SEHNR, FQNEAQ (reference sequence). The length of the CDR3 is 15 residues. The V end was cut by 2 bases, the J end by 3 bases, with 14 bases between.

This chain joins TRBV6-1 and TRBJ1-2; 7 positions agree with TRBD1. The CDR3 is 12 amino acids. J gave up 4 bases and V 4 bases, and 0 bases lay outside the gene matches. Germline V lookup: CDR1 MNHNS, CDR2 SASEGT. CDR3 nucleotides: TGTGCCAGCAGTGGACAGGGCTATGGCTACACCTTC. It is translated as CASSGQGYGYTF.

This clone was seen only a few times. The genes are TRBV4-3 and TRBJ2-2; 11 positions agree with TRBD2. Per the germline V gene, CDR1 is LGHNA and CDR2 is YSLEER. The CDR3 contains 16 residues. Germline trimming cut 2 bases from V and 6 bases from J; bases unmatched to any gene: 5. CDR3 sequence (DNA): TGCGCCAGCAGCCAAATTCTAGCGGGGGGATCCGGGGAGCTGTTTTTT. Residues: CASSQILAGGSGELFF.

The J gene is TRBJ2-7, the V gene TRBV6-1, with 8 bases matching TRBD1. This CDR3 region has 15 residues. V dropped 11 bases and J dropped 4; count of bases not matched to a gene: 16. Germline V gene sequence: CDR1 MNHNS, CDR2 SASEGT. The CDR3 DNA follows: TGTGCCGCAAAGGGGACAGGTAGTTCAGTGTACGAGCAGTACTTC. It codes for CAAKGTGSSVYEQYF.

The CDR3 spells CAWSGDSLAGVRMGEQFF. Here the CDR3 DNA reads TGTGCCTGGAGTGGGGACAGCCTAGCGGGAGTTAGGATGGGTGAGCAGTTCTTC. The V call is TRBV30, the J call TRBJ2-1; 10 bases are shared with TRBD2. The CDR3 is made up of 18 amino acids. Looked up from germline, CDR1 is GTSNPN and CDR2 is SVGIG (reference sequence). The ends lost 1 base at V and 9 bases at J; junction bases unmatched: 18.

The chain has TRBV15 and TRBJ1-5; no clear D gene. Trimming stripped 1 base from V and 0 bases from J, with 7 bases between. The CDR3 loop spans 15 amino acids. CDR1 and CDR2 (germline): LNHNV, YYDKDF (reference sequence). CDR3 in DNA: TGTGCCACCAGCAGAGTCGCACATAGCAATCAGCCCCAGCATTTT. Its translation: CATSRVAHSNQPQHF.

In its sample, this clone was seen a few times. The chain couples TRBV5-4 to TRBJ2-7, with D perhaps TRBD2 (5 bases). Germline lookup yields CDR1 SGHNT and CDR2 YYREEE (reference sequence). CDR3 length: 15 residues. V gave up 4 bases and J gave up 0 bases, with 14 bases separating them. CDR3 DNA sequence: TGTGCCAGCAGCCTGAGAGGCGGGTTCTCCTACGAGCAGTACTTC. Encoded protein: CASSLRGGFSYEQYF.

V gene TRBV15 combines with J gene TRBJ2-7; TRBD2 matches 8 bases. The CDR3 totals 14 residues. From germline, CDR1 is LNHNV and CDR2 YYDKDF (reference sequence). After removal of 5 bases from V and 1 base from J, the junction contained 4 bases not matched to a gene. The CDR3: CATSRGGESYEQYF. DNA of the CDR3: TGTGCCACCAGCCGGGGGGGGGAGTCCTACGAGCAGTACTTC.

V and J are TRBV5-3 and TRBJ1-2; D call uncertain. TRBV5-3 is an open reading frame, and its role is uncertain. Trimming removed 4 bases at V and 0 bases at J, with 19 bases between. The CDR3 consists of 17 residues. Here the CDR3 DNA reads TGTGCCAGAAGCCCTGATCACGGACGGGGAGCTAACTATGGCTACACCTTC. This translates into CARSPDHGRGANYGYTF.

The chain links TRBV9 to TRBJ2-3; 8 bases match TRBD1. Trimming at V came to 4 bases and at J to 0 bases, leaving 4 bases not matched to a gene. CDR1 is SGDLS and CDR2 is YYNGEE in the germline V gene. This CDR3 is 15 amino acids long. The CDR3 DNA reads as TGTGCCAGCAGCATCGGGACAGGTAGCACAGATACGCAGTATTTT. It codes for CASSIGTGSTDTQYF.

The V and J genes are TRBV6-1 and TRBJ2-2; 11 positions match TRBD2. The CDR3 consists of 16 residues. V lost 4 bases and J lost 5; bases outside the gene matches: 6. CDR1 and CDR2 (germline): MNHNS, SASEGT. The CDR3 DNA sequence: TGTGCCAGCAGTGCACCGACTAGCGGGATAACCGGGGAGCTGTTTTTT. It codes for CASSAPTSGITGELFF.

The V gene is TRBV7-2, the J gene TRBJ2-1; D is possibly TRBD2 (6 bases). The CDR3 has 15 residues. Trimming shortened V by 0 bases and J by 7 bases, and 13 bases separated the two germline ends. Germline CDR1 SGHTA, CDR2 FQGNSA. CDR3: CASSLASGVRNEQFF. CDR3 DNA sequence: TGTGCCAGCAGCTTAGCGTCGGGAGTGAGGAATGAGCAGTTCTTC.

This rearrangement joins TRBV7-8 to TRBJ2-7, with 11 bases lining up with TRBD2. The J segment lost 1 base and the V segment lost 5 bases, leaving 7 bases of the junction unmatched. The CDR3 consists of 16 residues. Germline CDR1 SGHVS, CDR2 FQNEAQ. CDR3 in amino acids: CASSPTSGRESYEQYF. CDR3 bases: TGTGCCAGCAGCCCTACTAGCGGGAGAGAGTCCTACGAGCAGTACTTC.

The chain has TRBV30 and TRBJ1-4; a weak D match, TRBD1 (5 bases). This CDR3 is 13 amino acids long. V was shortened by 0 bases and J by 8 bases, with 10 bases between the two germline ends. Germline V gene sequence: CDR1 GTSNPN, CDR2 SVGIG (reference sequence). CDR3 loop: CAWSVGGREKLFF. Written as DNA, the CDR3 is TGTGCCTGGAGTGTGGGGGGTCGGGAAAAACTGTTTTTT.

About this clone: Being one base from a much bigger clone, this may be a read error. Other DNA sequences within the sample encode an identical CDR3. The CDR3: CASSLGRGTEAFF. In DNA, the CDR3 is TGTGCCAGCAGTTTAGGCCGGGGCACTGAAGCTTTCTTT. The rearrangement joins TRBV27 to TRBJ1-1; unclear D gene. The germline CDR1 and CDR2 sequences are MNHEY and SMNVEV (reference sequence). V was shortened by 2 bases and J by 4 bases, with 8 bases between the two germline ends. The CDR3 totals 13 residues.

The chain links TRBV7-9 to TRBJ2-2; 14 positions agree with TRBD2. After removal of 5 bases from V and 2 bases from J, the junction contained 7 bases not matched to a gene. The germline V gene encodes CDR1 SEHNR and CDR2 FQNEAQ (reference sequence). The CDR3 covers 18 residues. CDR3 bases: TGTGCCAGCAGCGTTCCGGGACTAGCGGGAGAAAACACCGGGGAGCTGTTTTTT. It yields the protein CASSVPGLAGENTGELFF.

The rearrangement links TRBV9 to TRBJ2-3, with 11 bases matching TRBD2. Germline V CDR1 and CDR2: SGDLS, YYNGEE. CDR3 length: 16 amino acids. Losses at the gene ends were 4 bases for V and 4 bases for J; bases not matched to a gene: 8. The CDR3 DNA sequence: TGTGCCAGCAGCCCCTTTAGCGGGGGGGGCCCAGATACGCAGTATTTT. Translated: CASSPFSGGGPDTQYF.

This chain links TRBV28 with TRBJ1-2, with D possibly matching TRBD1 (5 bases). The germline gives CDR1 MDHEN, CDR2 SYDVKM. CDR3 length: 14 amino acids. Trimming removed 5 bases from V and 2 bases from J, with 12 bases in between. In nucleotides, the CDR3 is TGTGCCAGCAGTCCGCCGGCAGGGAACTATGGCTACACCTTC. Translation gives CASSPPAGNYGYTF.

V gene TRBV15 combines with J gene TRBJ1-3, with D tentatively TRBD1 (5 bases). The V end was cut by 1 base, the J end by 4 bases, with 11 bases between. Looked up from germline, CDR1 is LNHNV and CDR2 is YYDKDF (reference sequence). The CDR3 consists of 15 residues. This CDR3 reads CATSRGAGLGNTIYF. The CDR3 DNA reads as TGTGCCACCAGCAGAGGAGCAGGGTTAGGAAACACCATATATTTT.

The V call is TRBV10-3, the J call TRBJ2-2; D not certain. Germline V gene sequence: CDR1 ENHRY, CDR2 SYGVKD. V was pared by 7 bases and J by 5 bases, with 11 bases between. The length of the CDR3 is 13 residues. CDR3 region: CAIKSDMTGELFF. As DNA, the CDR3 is TGTGCCATCAAGTCAGATATGACCGGGGAGCTGTTTTTT.

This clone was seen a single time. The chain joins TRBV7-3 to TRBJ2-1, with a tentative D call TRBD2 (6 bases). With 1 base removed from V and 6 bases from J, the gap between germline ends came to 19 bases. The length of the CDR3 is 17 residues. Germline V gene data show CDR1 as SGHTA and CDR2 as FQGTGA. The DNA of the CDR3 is TGTGCCAGCAGCTTAATGGCTTCGGGACTGGCGCTCAATGAGCAGTTCTTC. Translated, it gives CASSLMASGLALNEQFF. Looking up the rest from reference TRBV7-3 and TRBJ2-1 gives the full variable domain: GAGVSQTPSNKVTEKGKYVELRCDPISGHTALYWYRQSLGQGPEFLIYFQGTGAADDSGLPNDRFFAVRPEGSVSTLKIQRTERGDSAVYLCASSLMASGLALNEQFFGPGTRLTVL.

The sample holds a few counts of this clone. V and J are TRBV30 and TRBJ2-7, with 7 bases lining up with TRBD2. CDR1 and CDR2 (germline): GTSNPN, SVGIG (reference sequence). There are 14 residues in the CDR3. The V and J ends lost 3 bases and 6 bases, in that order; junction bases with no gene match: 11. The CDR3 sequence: CAWSTPSGNSEQYF. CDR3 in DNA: TGTGCCTGGAGCACTCCAAGCGGGAACTCCGAGCAGTACTTC. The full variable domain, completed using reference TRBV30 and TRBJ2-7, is SQTIHQWPATLVQPVGSPLSLECTVEGTSNPNLYWYRQAAGRGLQLLFYSVGIGQISSEVPQNLSASRPQDRQFILSSKKLLLSDSGFYLCAWSTPSGNSEQYFGPGTRLTVT.

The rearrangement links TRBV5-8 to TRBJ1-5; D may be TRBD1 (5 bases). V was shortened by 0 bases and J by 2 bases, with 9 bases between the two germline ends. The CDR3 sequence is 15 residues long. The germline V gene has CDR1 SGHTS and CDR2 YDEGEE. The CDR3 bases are TGTGCCAGCAGCTTGGACAGGTTAGGCAATCAGCCCCAGCATTTT. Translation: CASSLDRLGNQPQHF.